This is a list of T cell receptor beta chains from one sample in a study of CD8+ T cells in alopecia areata. Profiled with immunoSEQ multiplex PCR; TCRdb holds only in-frame clones, not every one. The data hold about 200,000 clones, with 50% to 70% observed a single time. The sequencing here drew on CD4+ T cells sorted from blood, taken at week 4, from a patient treated with tofacitinib. Source of these receptors: a human donor with alopecia areata. The CDR3 runs from the conserved cysteine through the conserved F or W. The order of the fields is V gene, J gene, clone size, D gene, CDR3 protein, CDR3 DNA. The D gene is left open where the match is weak. Clone size is shown for a subset of rows, as once, few, many or a class of expanded clone.

V gene: TRBV19
J gene: TRBJ1-2
clone size: once
D gene: TRBD1
CDR3 protein: CASTNRTGNYGYTF
CDR3 DNA: TGTGCCAGTACCAACAGGACAGGAAACTATGGCTACACCTTC

V gene: TRBV6-6
J gene: TRBJ2-7
clone size: few
D gene: NA
CDR3 protein: CASSSQTDSEQYF
CDR3 DNA: TGTGCCAGCAGTTCCCAAACTGACAGTGAGCAGTACTTC

V gene: TRBV5-5
J gene: TRBJ2-7
clone size: NA
D gene: NA
CDR3 protein: CASSWRDEQYF
CDR3 DNA: TGTGCCAGCAGCTGGCGGGACGAGCAGTACTTC

V gene: TRBV29-1
J gene: TRBJ2-7
clone size: NA
D gene: NA
CDR3 protein: CSAKGQFYEQYF
CDR3 DNA: TGCAGCGCTAAGGGACAATTCTACGAGCAGTACTTC

V gene: TRBV6-5
J gene: TRBJ2-7
clone size: NA
D gene: NA
CDR3 protein: CASRTGSRDEQYF
CDR3 DNA: TGTGCCAGCAGGACCGGGAGCAGGGACGAGCAGTACTTC

V gene: TRBV10-3
J gene: TRBJ2-1
clone size: NA
D gene: NA
CDR3 protein: CAISEISNEQFF
CDR3 DNA: TGTGCCATCAGTGAGATCAGCAATGAGCAGTTCTTC

V gene: TRBV4-1
J gene: TRBJ1-2
clone size: NA
D gene: NA
CDR3 protein: CASSQEPGLGYTF
CDR3 DNA: TGCGCCAGCAGCCAAGAGCCGGGGCTTGGCTACACCTTC

V gene: TRBV4-3
J gene: TRBJ2-7
clone size: once
D gene: NA
CDR3 protein: CASSYSRGQSYEQYF
CDR3 DNA: TGCGCCAGCAGCTACTCGAGGGGTCAGTCCTACGAGCAGTACTTC

V gene: TRBV6-5
J gene: TRBJ1-6
clone size: NA
D gene: NA
CDR3 protein: CASSQFKNSPLHF
CDR3 DNA: TGTGCCAGCAGTCAGTTTAAAAATTCACCCCTCCACTTT

V gene: TRBV10-3
J gene: TRBJ2-4
clone size: few
D gene: TRBD2
CDR3 protein: CAISESGLAGRSRPNIQYF
CDR3 DNA: TGTGCCATCAGTGAGTCCGGACTAGCGGGGAGGTCCCGTCCAAACATTCAGTACTTC

V gene: TRBV29-1
J gene: TRBJ1-2
clone size: NA
D gene: NA
CDR3 protein: CSVGQSNYGYTF
CDR3 DNA: TGCAGCGTTGGGCAGTCGAACTATGGCTACACCTTC

V gene: TRBV7-2
J gene: TRBJ1-5
clone size: NA
D gene: TRBD1
CDR3 protein: CASRNGTDNQPQHF
CDR3 DNA: TGTGCCAGCAGAAACGGGACAGACAATCAGCCCCAGCATTTT

V gene: TRBV5-1
J gene: TRBJ2-7
clone size: NA
D gene: NA
CDR3 protein: CASSLAGSTEQYF
CDR3 DNA: TGCGCCAGCAGCTTGGCCGGGAGCACAGAGCAGTACTTC

V gene: TRBV29-1
J gene: TRBJ2-3
clone size: NA
D gene: NA
CDR3 protein: CSVGPVSVTDTQYF
CDR3 DNA: TGCAGCGTTGGGCCGGTCTCGGTAACAGATACGCAGTATTTT

V gene: TRBV2
J gene: TRBJ1-2
clone size: NA
D gene: TRBD1
CDR3 protein: CASIPGTGGLGGGYTF
CDR3 DNA: TGTGCCAGCATCCCCGGGACAGGGGGCTTGGGAGGAGGCTACACCTTC

V gene: TRBV19
J gene: TRBJ1-1
clone size: NA
D gene: NA
CDR3 protein: CASSILTPMNTEAFF
CDR3 DNA: TGTGCCAGTAGTATACTTACACCCATGAACACTGAAGCTTTCTTT

V gene: TRBV27
J gene: TRBJ1-1
clone size: NA
D gene: TRBD1
CDR3 protein: CASSWGTARLPYAEAFF
CDR3 DNA: TGTGCCAGCAGTTGGGGGACAGCCAGGCTTCCCTATGCTGAAGCTTTCTTT

V gene: TRBV10-3
J gene: TRBJ1-5
clone size: few
D gene: NA
CDR3 protein: CAISESGGGQPQHF
CDR3 DNA: TGTGCCATCAGTGAGTCGGGGGGCGGACAGCCCCAGCATTTT

V gene: TRBV11-2
J gene: TRBJ2-7
clone size: NA
D gene: NA
CDR3 protein: CASSMTVNADYEQYF
CDR3 DNA: TGTGCCAGCAGCATGACAGTGAATGCAGACTACGAGCAGTACTTC

V gene: TRBV29-1
J gene: TRBJ1-2
clone size: NA
D gene: NA
CDR3 protein: CSVNTGQGYGYTF
CDR3 DNA: TGCAGCGTTAATACAGGGCAAGGCTATGGCTACACCTTC

V gene: TRBV29-1
J gene: TRBJ1-1
clone size: NA
D gene: TRBD1
CDR3 protein: CSVGQGKGEAFF
CDR3 DNA: TGCAGCGTTGGACAGGGGAAGGGTGAAGCTTTCTTT

V gene: TRBV5-1
J gene: TRBJ1-2
clone size: few
D gene: TRBD1
CDR3 protein: CASSFDRAGYTF
CDR3 DNA: TGCGCCAGCAGCTTTGACAGGGCTGGCTACACCTTC

V gene: TRBV23-1
J gene: TRBJ1-5
clone size: NA
D gene: NA
CDR3 protein: CASSPPGQHQPQHF
CDR3 DNA: TGCGCCAGCAGTCCCCCAGGGCAGCATCAGCCCCAGCATTTT